This record concerns one T cell receptor beta chain sequence. Its antigen is still unknown. TCRdb's table, derived via immunoSEQ multiplex PCR, lists solely in-frame clones and lacks some. The table lists some 38,000 clones, 78% of them singletons. This entry comes from a study of a mutant IDH1 vaccine in newly diagnosed glioma. Study details: Patients received eight vaccinations in weeks 1, 3, 5, 7, 11, 15, 19, 23.

Germline lookup yields CDR1 SGHRS and CDR2 YFSETQ. This CDR3 has 13 residues. The V and J ends lost 0 bases and 10 bases respectively, with 11 bases between them. Time point of the sample: week 5, during vaccination. Doses of 300 ug of mutant IDH1 20-mer peptide were given with topical imiquimod. Those who donated had recent WHO grade 3 or 4 IDH1-mutant, ATRX-lost astrocytomas. This TCR came from a man aged 40-49 years with glioma. J is TRBJ2-1 and V is TRBV5-1; D unresolved. Specimen: PBMCs, collected from a glioma patient whose treatment included an IDH1 peptide vaccine. CDR3: CASSLGPLQEQFF. In nucleotides, the CDR3 is TGCGCCAGCAGCTTGGGACCCCTCCAGGAGCAGTTCTTC.